The T cell receptor (beta chain) under discussion was sequenced for a study of TIL therapy for anti-PD-1-resistant metastatic lung cancer. V dropped 0 bases and J dropped 8 bases, with 9 bases sitting between them. Germline lookup yields CDR1 SGHRS and CDR2 YFSETQ. This CDR3 spans 13 amino acids. The immunoSEQ assay was v3. The method was immunoSEQ multiplex PCR; TCRdb's version includes in-frame clones alone and lacks a portion of them. Of more than 12,000 clones detected, roughly 83% appear once; the ten largest clones hold approximately 0.85%. As to time point: pre-treatment sample, taken before nivolumab and TIL therapy.

The clonotype was recovered from a person aged 25 to 80 with non-small cell lung cancer. The chain combines TRBV5-1 with TRBJ1-3, with D tentatively TRBD1 (6 bases). This specimen was blood, taken at baseline. CDR3 in DNA: TGCGCCAGCAGCTTGGACAGGGTGGACACCATATATTTT. This gives the protein CASSLDRVDTIYF.